Listed below are T cell receptor beta chains from one sample, sequenced in a study of blood T cell repertoires in COVID-19. Profiled with immunoSEQ multiplex PCR; TCRdb holds only in-frame clones, not every one. In the table there are over 150,000 clones, roughly 94% of which are singletons. Sequences were obtained from peripheral blood. The receptors originated from a man younger than 40 with COVID-19, enrolled during active disease. Each CDR3 is given with its conserved first and last residue. D genes are given only for firm matches.

V: TRBV5-4; J: TRBJ2-7; D: TRBD1; CDR3: CASSLGGTGGPDEQYF
V: TRBV28; J: TRBJ2-3; D: -; CDR3: CASSYRQGRADTQYF
V: TRBV19; J: TRBJ1-1; D: -; CDR3: CASSPQGSMNTEAFF
V: TRBV5-4; J: TRBJ1-1; D: -; CDR3: CASSSGADTNTEAFF
V: TRBV6-5; J: TRBJ2-2; D: TRBD2; CDR3: CASSYRGGINTGELFF
V: TRBV7-9; J: TRBJ1-1; D: -; CDR3: CASRFSRTDDTEAFF
V: TRBV6-1; J: TRBJ1-1; D: -; CDR3: CASSENRNTEAFF
V: TRBV11-2; J: TRBJ2-7; D: TRBD1; CDR3: CASSPGQGAVYEQYF
V: TRBV18; J: TRBJ1-1; D: -; CDR3: CASSKTPNTEAFF
V: TRBV18; J: TRBJ1-4; D: TRBD1; CDR3: CASSPRTGQRNEKLFF
V: TRBV12-3/TRBV12-4; J: TRBJ2-3; D: -; CDR3: CASSSDTSDTQYF
V: TRBV3-1/TRBV3-2; J: TRBJ1-2; D: -; CDR3: CASSQEGGARGYTF
V: TRBV11-2; J: TRBJ1-1; D: -; CDR3: CASSLSNGGRAFF
V: TRBV2; J: TRBJ2-6; D: -; CDR3: CASNPAQGSGANVLTF
V: TRBV6-5; J: TRBJ1-2; D: -; CDR3: CASTVHYGYTF
V: TRBV25-1; J: TRBJ1-1; D: TRBD1; CDR3: CASSEQTGGTEAFF
V: TRBV30; J: TRBJ2-3; D: TRBD2; CDR3: CAWSVGTSGGVVDTQYF
V: TRBV7-9; J: TRBJ1-3; D: -; CDR3: CASSPPLPSGNTIYF
V: TRBV10-3; J: TRBJ2-3; D: TRBD2; CDR3: CATRRTSKITDTQYF
V: TRBV6-1; J: TRBJ1-1; D: -; CDR3: CASSELTNPNTEAFF
V: TRBV11-3; J: TRBJ1-1; D: TRBD1; CDR3: CASSLGQGGEAFF
V: TRBV7-3; J: TRBJ2-7; D: -; CDR3: CASSLTQDYEQYF
V: TRBV2; J: TRBJ2-7; D: TRBD1; CDR3: CASSGQGASSYEQYF
V: TRBV3-1/TRBV3-2; J: TRBJ2-6; D: -; CDR3: CASERSGANVLTF
V: TRBV12-3/TRBV12-4; J: TRBJ1-1; D: -; CDR3: CASSRRGDEAFF
V: TRBV7-9; J: TRBJ2-3; D: TRBD2; CDR3: CASSLAPLAASTDTQYF
V: TRBV6-5; J: TRBJ1-1; D: -; CDR3: CASRAYGSTGTEAFF
V: TRBV4-2; J: TRBJ2-7; D: TRBD2; CDR3: CASSQVDTKRGKPYEQYF
V: TRBV18; J: TRBJ2-7; D: -; CDR3: CASSPSDRTQYF
V: TRBV2; J: TRBJ2-2; D: -; CDR3: CASRAQTGGAGELFF
V: TRBV10-1; J: TRBJ1-2; D: TRBD1; CDR3: CASSGQGSSGYTF
V: TRBV12-5; J: TRBJ2-3; D: TRBD1; CDR3: CASGPLTGGMRTDTQYF
V: TRBV2; J: TRBJ1-4; D: -; CDR3: CASKVVTNEKLFF
V: TRBV6-5; J: TRBJ1-4; D: -; CDR3: CASIEGAGTNEKLFF
V: TRBV6-2/TRBV6-3; J: TRBJ1-2; D: -; CDR3: CASSSSVSGYTF
V: TRBV19; J: TRBJ2-7; D: -; CDR3: CASSIGQGTDEQYF
V: TRBV29-1; J: TRBJ1-1; D: -; CDR3: CSVFVDSLFTEAFF
V: TRBV7-6; J: TRBJ2-3; D: -; CDR3: CASSLGFSGADTQYF
V: TRBV19; J: TRBJ1-2; D: TRBD1; CDR3: CASSRDSLGYTF
V: TRBV6-5; J: TRBJ1-5; D: -; CDR3: CASSPSPGAAQHF
V: TRBV3-1/TRBV3-2; J: TRBJ2-5; D: TRBD1; CDR3: CASSQDLTDRGGETQYF
V: TRBV6-1; J: TRBJ2-7; D: TRBD1; CDR3: CASSEIGQGSDEQYF
V: TRBV5-6; J: TRBJ2-7; D: TRBD2; CDR3: CASRMLSGGTTYEQYF
V: TRBV3-1/TRBV3-2; J: TRBJ1-1; D: -; CDR3: CASSQATGEQAFF
V: TRBV12-3/TRBV12-4; J: TRBJ1-5; D: -; CDR3: CASSLEGQPQHF
V: TRBV4-2; J: TRBJ2-3; D: TRBD1; CDR3: CASSQDRQGVTDTQYF